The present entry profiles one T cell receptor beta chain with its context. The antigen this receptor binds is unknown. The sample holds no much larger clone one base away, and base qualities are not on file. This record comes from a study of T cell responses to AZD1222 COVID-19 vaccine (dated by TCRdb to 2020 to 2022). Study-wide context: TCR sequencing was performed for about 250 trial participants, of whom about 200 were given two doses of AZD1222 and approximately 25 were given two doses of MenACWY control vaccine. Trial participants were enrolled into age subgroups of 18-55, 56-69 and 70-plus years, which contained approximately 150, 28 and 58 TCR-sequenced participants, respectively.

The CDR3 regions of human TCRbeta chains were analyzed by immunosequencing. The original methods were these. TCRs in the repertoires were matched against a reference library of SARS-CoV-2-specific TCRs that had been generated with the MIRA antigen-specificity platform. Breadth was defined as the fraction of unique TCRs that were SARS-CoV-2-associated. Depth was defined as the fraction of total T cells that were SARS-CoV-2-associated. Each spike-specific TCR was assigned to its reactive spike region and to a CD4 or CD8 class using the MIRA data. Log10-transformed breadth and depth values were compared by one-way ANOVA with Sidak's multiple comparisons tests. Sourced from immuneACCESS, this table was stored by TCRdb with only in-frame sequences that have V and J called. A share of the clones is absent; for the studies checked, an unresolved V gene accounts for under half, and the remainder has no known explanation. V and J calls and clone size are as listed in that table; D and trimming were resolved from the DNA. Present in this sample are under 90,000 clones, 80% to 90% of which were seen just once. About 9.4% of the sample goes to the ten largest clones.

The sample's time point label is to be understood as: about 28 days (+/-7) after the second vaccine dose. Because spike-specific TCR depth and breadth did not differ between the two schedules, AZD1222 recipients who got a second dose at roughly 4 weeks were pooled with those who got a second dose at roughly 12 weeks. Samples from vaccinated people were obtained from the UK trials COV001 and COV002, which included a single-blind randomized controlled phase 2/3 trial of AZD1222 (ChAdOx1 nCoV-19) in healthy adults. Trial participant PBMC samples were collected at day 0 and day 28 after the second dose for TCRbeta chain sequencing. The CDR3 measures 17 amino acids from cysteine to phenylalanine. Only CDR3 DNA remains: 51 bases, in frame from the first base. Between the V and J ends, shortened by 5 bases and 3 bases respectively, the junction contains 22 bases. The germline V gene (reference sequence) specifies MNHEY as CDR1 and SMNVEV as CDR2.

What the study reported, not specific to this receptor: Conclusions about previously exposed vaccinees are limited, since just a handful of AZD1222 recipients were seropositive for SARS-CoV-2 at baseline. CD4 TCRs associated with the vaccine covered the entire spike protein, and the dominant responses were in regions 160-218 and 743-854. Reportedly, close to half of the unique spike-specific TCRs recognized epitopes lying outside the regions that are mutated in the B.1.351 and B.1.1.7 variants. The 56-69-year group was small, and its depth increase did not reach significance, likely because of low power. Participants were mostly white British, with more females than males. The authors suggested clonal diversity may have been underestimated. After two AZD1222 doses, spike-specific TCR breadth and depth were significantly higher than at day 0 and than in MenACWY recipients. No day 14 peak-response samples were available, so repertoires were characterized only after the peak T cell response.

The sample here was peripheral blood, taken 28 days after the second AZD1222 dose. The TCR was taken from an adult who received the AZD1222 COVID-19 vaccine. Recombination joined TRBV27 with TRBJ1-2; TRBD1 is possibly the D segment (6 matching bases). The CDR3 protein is CASSTTGIEHQYYGYTF. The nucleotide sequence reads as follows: TGTGCCAGCAGTACCACAGGGATAGAACATCAGTACTATGGCTACACCTTC.